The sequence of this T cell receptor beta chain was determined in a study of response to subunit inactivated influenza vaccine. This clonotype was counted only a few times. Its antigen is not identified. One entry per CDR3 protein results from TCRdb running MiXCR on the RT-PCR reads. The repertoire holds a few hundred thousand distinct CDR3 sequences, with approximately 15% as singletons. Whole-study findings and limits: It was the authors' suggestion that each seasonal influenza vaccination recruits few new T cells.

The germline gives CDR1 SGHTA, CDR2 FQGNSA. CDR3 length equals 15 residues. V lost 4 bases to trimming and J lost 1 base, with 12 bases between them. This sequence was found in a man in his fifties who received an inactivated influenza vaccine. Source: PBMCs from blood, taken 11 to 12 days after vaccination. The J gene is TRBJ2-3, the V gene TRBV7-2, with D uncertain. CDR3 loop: CASSSWFSGTDTQYF. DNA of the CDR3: TGTGCCAGCAGCTCCTGGTTTTCCGGCACAGATACGCAGTATTTT.